Below are 22 T cell receptor beta chains sequenced from a single sample in a study of T cell repertoires in cytomegalovirus infection. TCRdb ran MiXCR on the reads and lists one entry per CDR3 protein. The sample lists some 700,000 distinct CDR3 sequences, 35% occurring once. Sequencing input: PBMCs. The receptors originated from a human donor in good health (CMV status not recorded). Some clones in this sample may be carry-over from other donors' samples.

The chain recombines TRBV5-6 with TRBJ2-3; 7 nucleotides line up with TRBD2. The J segment lost 0 bases and the V segment lost 0 bases, leaving 4 bases of the junction unmatched. CDR1 and CDR2 (germline): SGHDT, YYEEEE. This CDR3 region has 16 residues. The CDR3 here is CASSLASGTSTDTQYF. Here the CDR3 DNA reads TGTGCCAGCAGCTTGGCGAGCGGGACTAGCACAGATACGCAGTATTTT.

The chain combines TRBV4-1 with TRBJ2-5; the match to TRBD1 covers 7 bases. V shed 3 bases, J shed 5 bases, and the junction held 6 bases outside the gene matches. CDR1 and CDR2 (germline): MGHRA, YSYEKL. The CDR3 extends over 14 amino acids. This CDR3 is CASSQVTGMETQYF. CDR3 coding DNA: TGCGCCAGCAGCCAGGTGACAGGGATGGAGACCCAGTACTTC.

This clonotype was picked up a small number of times. The gene calls are TRBV28 and TRBJ1-5; 7 bases are a match to TRBD1. Germline-derived CDR1 and CDR2 are MDHEN and SYDVKM. Trimming removed 4 bases from V and 2 bases from J; junction bases left unmatched: 8. The CDR3 sequence is 16 residues long. This CDR3 reads CASSSPQGSRNQPQHF. The CDR3 bases are TGTGCCAGCAGTTCGCCACAGGGGTCCCGCAATCAGCCCCAGCATTTT. The full variable domain, completed using reference TRBV28 and TRBJ1-5, is DVKVTQSSRYLVKRTGEKVFLECVQDMDHENMFWYRQDPGLGLRLIYFSYDVKMKEKGDIPEGYSVSREKKERFSLILESASTNQTSMYLCASSSPQGSRNQPQHFGDGTRLSIL.

The chain has TRBV5-4 and TRBJ2-7, with D perhaps TRBD2 (6 bases). The germline V gene encodes CDR1 SGHNT and CDR2 YYREEE (reference sequence). Trimming took 0 bases from V and 0 from J, leaving 13 bases between them. The CDR3 is 16 residues long. The CDR3: CASSLVRDSDSYEQYF. CDR3 nucleotide sequence: TGTGCCAGCAGCTTGGTCCGGGACTCGGACTCCTACGAGCAGTACTTC.

This chain connects TRBV4-2 to TRBJ2-4, with D maybe TRBD1 (6 bases). With 3 bases removed from V and 7 bases from J, the gap between germline ends came to 10 bases. The CDR3 is made up of 13 amino acids. The germline V gene has CDR1 LGHNA and CDR2 YNFKEQ. CDR3 coding DNA: TGTGCCAGCAGCCACGAACAGGGTAACATTCAGTACTTC. Encoded protein: CASSHEQGNIQYF.

V and J are TRBV5-6 and TRBJ2-7; 9 bases map to TRBD1. The CDR3 loop spans 15 amino acids. The trim removed 5 bases at V and 2 bases at J, leaving 8 bases unmatched. Germline-derived CDR1 and CDR2 are SGHDT and YYEEEE. The CDR3 region is CASSTSGQGTYEQYF. CDR3 bases: TGTGCCAGCAGTACCTCGGGACAGGGAACCTACGAGCAGTACTTC.

The J gene is TRBJ2-7, the V gene TRBV12-3 or TRBV12-4; 8 bases agree with TRBD2. This CDR3 is 13 amino acids long. Losses at the gene ends were 5 bases for V and 2 bases for J; bases not matched to a gene: 2. This CDR3 is CASSNSGTYEQYF. DNA for the CDR3: TGTGCCAGCAGTAATAGCGGGACCTACGAGCAGTACTTC.

This clonotype has a count of ten or more. The rearrangement joins TRBV11-2 to TRBJ2-1; D is possibly TRBD2 (5 bases). CDR3 size: 15 residues. Germline-derived CDR1 and CDR2 are SGHAT and FQNNGV. V was trimmed by 5 bases and J by 5 bases, leaving 16 bases between them. The DNA for the CDR3 is TGTGCCAGCAGCGCTCGTTTATTCGGGGACAATGAGCAGTTCTTC. Protein: CASSARLFGDNEQFF.

A few counts support this clonotype. One end of the junction does not line up with germline, which may come from a read error. The chain joins TRBV5-1 to TRBJ1-2, with a tentative D call TRBD1 (6 bases). Germline V gene sequence: CDR1 SGHRS, CDR2 YFSETQ. There are 13 residues in the CDR3. The CDR3 DNA sequence: TGCGCCAGCAGTCGTCAACCCGGGGGCCCCGGGGCCTTC. It codes for CASSRQPGGPGAF. Combining the CDR3 with reference TRBV5-1 and TRBJ1-2 gives the whole variable domain KAGVTQTPRYLIKTRGQQVTLSCSPISGHRSVSWYQQTPGQGLQFLFEYFSETQRNKGNFPGRFSGRQFSNSRSEMNVSTLELGDSALYLCASSRQPGGPGAFGSGTRLTVV.

This clonotype was detected a few times. This chain links TRBV10-3 with TRBJ1-6; D perhaps matches TRBD1 (6 bases). Trimming removed 4 bases at V and 10 bases at J, with 20 bases between. The CDR3 is made up of 16 amino acids. In germline, CDR1 is ENHRY, CDR2 SYGVKD. The chain's CDR3 is CAISGNRDRGGSPLHF. The CDR3 DNA follows: TGTGCCATCAGTGGAAACAGGGATCGAGGAGGGTCACCCCTCCACTTT.

This clonotype was seen many times. The chain recombines TRBV7-2 with TRBJ1-3; TRBD1 matches at 7 bases. This CDR3 contains 15 residues. The germline V gene encodes CDR1 SGHTA and CDR2 FQGNSA. J was trimmed by 4 bases and V by 4 bases; bases with no gene match: 7. Here the CDR3 DNA reads TGTGCCAGCAGCTCAGACAGGGCCGGGGGAAACACCATATATTTT. Amino acids: CASSSDRAGGNTIYF.

A few counts support this clonotype. This chain joins TRBV28 and TRBJ2-3; possibly TRBD2 for D (6 bases). The germline V gene encodes CDR1 MDHEN and CDR2 SYDVKM. CDR3 length: 15 amino acids. The ends were cut back, 2 bases at V and 2 bases at J, with 11 bases in the middle. CDR3 loop: CASSLGRGSTDTQYF. The CDR3 DNA follows: TGTGCCAGCAGTTTAGGTCGGGGGTCCACAGATACGCAGTATTTT.

This clonotype turned up a few times. The genes are TRBV27 and TRBJ2-1; TRBD1 matches 7 bases. V lost 6 bases, J lost 1 base, and 6 bases stayed unmatched. The CDR3 contains 15 residues. Germline V lookup: CDR1 MNHEY, CDR2 SMNVEV (reference sequence). The chain's CDR3 is CASRDRPPSYNEQFF. The CDR3 region has the DNA TGTGCCAGCAGGGACAGGCCTCCTTCCTACAATGAGCAGTTCTTC.

This clonotype was counted between two and nine times. CDR3 protein: CASSPRQGGDYGYTF. CDR3 DNA: TGTGCCAGCAGCCCTCGACAGGGAGGGGACTATGGCTACACCTTC. This chain joins TRBV7-9 and TRBJ1-2; 7 bases line up with TRBD1. Trimming took 5 bases from V and 3 from J; bases not matched to a gene: 9. There are 15 residues in the CDR3. CDR1 is SEHNR and CDR2 is FQNEAQ in the germline V gene (reference sequence).

The count of this clonotype is one. The chain joins TRBV20-1 to TRBJ2-5; D remains ambiguous. The ends were cut back, 6 bases at V and 3 bases at J, with 14 bases in the middle. The CDR3 spans 13 residues. Looked up from germline, CDR1 is DFQATT and CDR2 is SNEGSKA (reference sequence). DNA of the CDR3: TGCAGTGCCCAGAATAACAGAGAAGAGACCCAGTACTTC. Protein product: CSAQNNREETQYF.

The chain is built from TRBV6-5 and TRBJ1-2; tentative D call: TRBD1 (6 bases). The CDR3 totals 16 residues. Germline V gene sequence: CDR1 MNHEY, CDR2 SVGAGI. Trimming took off 3 bases at V and 5 bases at J, with 19 bases between the two ends. This CDR3 is CASSYVEGGGGYGYTF. The CDR3 nucleotides read TGTGCCAGCAGTTATGTCGAGGGGGGCGGAGGGTATGGCTACACCTTC.

The V gene is TRBV12-3 or TRBV12-4, the J gene TRBJ2-1; 11 bases line up with TRBD2. CDR3 length: 14 residues. With 7 bases clipped from V and 5 bases from J, the junction kept 4 bases outside the gene matches. The CDR3 DNA reads TGTGCCAGCACGAGGACTAGCGGGCACAATGAGCAGTTCTTC. This codes for CASTRTSGHNEQFF.

The rearrangement joins TRBV15 to TRBJ1-4; D is unclear. Trimming pared 2 bases from V and 0 bases from J, leaving 10 bases between. The CDR3 length is 16 residues. In germline, CDR1 is LNHNV, CDR2 YYDKDF (reference sequence). CDR3 amino acids: CATSRSRTATNEKLFF. DNA of the CDR3: TGTGCCACCAGCAGAAGCCGTACCGCAACTAATGAAAAACTGTTTTTT.

Only a few counts were recorded for this clonotype. The chain combines TRBV5-1 with TRBJ1-1; D not resolved. Trimming removed 4 bases from V and 5 bases from J, with 15 bases in between. CDR1 is SGHRS, CDR2 YFSETQ, per germline. The CDR3 length is 14 residues. The chain's CDR3 is CASSGGNLETEAFF. CDR3 bases: TGCGCCAGCAGCGGAGGGAATTTAGAGACTGAAGCTTTCTTT.

A few counts support this clonotype. The chain recombines TRBV7-6 with TRBJ2-5, with TRBD2 identical over 8 bases. J gave up 3 bases and V 2 bases, and 17 bases lay outside the gene matches. CDR1 and CDR2 (germline): SGHVS, FNYEAQ. CDR3 length: 19 amino acids. This chain's CDR3 is CASSLNRLLAESTKETQYF. In DNA, the CDR3 is TGTGCCAGCAGCTTAAATCGTTTACTAGCGGAAAGTACCAAAGAGACCCAGTACTTC.

The gene calls are TRBV29-1 and TRBJ2-1, with D possibly called TRBD1 or TRBD2 (5 bases each). CDR3 size: 15 residues. V gave up 7 bases and J gave up 1 base, with 17 bases separating them. Germline lookup yields CDR1 SQVTM and CDR2 ANQGSEA. The CDR3 loop reads CSAERDEPSYNEQFF. The DNA of the CDR3 is TGCAGCGCAGAAAGGGACGAGCCGTCCTACAATGAGCAGTTCTTC.

The chain has TRBV14 and TRBJ2-1, with 8 bases identical to TRBD2. Germline trimming cut 0 bases from V and 9 bases from J; bases unmatched to any gene: 7. CDR1 and CDR2 from the germline V gene are SGHDN and FVKESK. There are 15 residues in the CDR3. CDR3 residues: CASSQDLSGRSEQFF. The DNA for the CDR3 is TGTGCCAGCAGCCAAGATCTGAGCGGGAGATCTGAGCAGTTCTTC.